The subject of this entry is one T cell receptor beta chain. Its antigen is unidentified. The data belong to a study of shared clonotypes between healthy human individuals. Background on the study: The donor group consisted of two women and a few men, aged 18 to 49.

Study-level points and caveats: Clonotype sharing across several donors was observed for around 5% of naive CD4 clonotypes.

Sorted-subset replicate PCR reactions contained around 220 ng DNA, corresponding to around 30,000 T cell genomes. Here immunoSEQ multiplex PCR was the method, and the copy in TCRdb shows in-frame clones only, minus some. The sample lists roughly 2 million clones, roughly 95% occurring once. CD45RO-negative, CCR7-positively selected cells formed the naive CD8 fraction, excluding terminally differentiated effector memory CD45RA+ cells. The donors, all of them Caucasian adults, lived in Nashville, Tennessee. The sequence was collected from a man aged 18 to 29 in good health. What was sequenced was naive CD8+ T cells sorted from blood.

CDR3 in DNA: TGTGCCAGCAGCGGGGGACTAGCGGGGAACACCGGGGAGCTGTTTTTT. The encoded protein is CASSGGLAGNTGELFF. The rearrangement links TRBV4-2 to TRBJ2-2, with 12 bases identical to TRBD2. V dropped 5 bases and J dropped 1; count of bases not matched to a gene: 2. The germline V gene has CDR1 LGHNA and CDR2 YNFKEQ. The CDR3 loop spans 16 amino acids.